The rows below give T cell receptor beta chains drawn from one sample of a study of spatial heterogeneity in lung cancer. TCRdb used MiXCR to reprocess the 5' RACE reads, holding one entry per CDR3 protein. The data show about 5,000 distinct CDR3 sequences, approximately 2.9% seen once. The material sequenced was normal lung tissue next to the tumor, taken at surgery. These receptors originate from a male donor with early-stage non-small cell lung cancer. The CDR3 runs from the conserved cysteine through the conserved F or W. A D gene is named only where the DNA matches it firmly. Some rows have no size entry. The others give once, few or many, or a class for an expanded clone.

TRBJ1-3 | NA | TRBV10-2 | medium-sized | TGCGCCAGCAGTGAAGAGGGCTACACCATATATTTT | CASSEEGYTIYF
TRBJ2-1 | TRBD1 | TRBV14 | medium-sized | TGTGCCAGCAGCCCCCCGAACAGGGGGCGCGTGAATGAGCAGTTCTTC | CASSPPNRGRVNEQFF
TRBJ2-1 | TRBD2 | TRBV7-2 | many | TGTGCCAGCACCCCTAGCGGGGGGGCCTACAATGAGCAGTTCTTC | CASTPSGGAYNEQFF
TRBJ2-4 | TRBD1 | TRBV5-6 | medium-sized | TGTGCCAGCAGCTTGGAGAATCGCGGGACAGGGGGAAACATTCAGTACTTC | CASSLENRGTGGNIQYF
TRBJ2-2 | NA | TRBV11-3 | many | TGTGCCAGCAGCTTAGACACCGGGGAGCTGTTTTTT | CASSLDTGELFF
TRBJ2-7 | NA | TRBV6-5 | many | TGTGCCAGCAGTCTGCGGGCGCGGTTCCACGAGCAGTACTTC | CASSLRARFHEQYF
TRBJ2-4 | NA | TRBV24-1 | many | TGTGCCACCAGTGATTCACAGCGAGGAATTGGCAAAAACATTCAGTACTTC | CATSDSQRGIGKNIQYF
TRBJ1-1 | NA | TRBV6-2/TRBV6-3 | few | TGTGCCAGCAGTACCCGTCTGGGGGGCGGGAAAGCTTTCTTT | CASSTRLGGGKAFF
TRBJ2-5 | TRBD2 | TRBV20-1 | many | TGCAGTGCTGAGAACCCTAGCGGCTCCCAAGAGACCCAGTACTTC | CSAENPSGSQETQYF
TRBJ2-3 | NA | TRBV7-2 | many | TGTGCCAGCAGCTTCGCAGATACGCAGTATTTT | CASSFADTQYF
TRBJ2-3 | TRBD1 | TRBV6-5 | many | TGTGCCAGCGGCCTAGTGCAGGGGGTCGGAGATACGCAGTATTTT | CASGLVQGVGDTQYF
TRBJ2-5 | NA | TRBV4-1 | medium-sized | TGCGCCAGCAGCCAAGTCGCTCCCGGGCCCCAAGAGACCCAGTACTTC | CASSQVAPGPQETQYF
TRBJ2-1 | NA | TRBV11-2 | many | TGTGCCAGCAGCTTTGGACTGAACTCCTACAATGAGCAGTTCTTC | CASSFGLNSYNEQFF
TRBJ1-2 | NA | TRBV30 | medium-sized | TGTGCCTGGCACCGGGATCTCTACTATGGCTACACCTTC | CAWHRDLYYGYTF
TRBJ2-5 | NA | TRBV7-9 | many | TGTGCCAGCAGCTTACTCCAAGAGACCCAGTACTTC | CASSLLQETQYF
TRBJ2-5 | NA | TRBV5-1 | medium-sized | TGCGCCAGCAGCACAGCGGAGACCCAGTACTTC | CASSTAETQYF
TRBJ2-6 | NA | TRBV6-5 | NA | TGTGCCAGCAGTTACAGGGGCTCTGGGGCCAACGTCCTGACTTTC | CASSYRGSGANVLTF
TRBJ1-2 | TRBD1 | TRBV27 | few | TGTGCCAGCAGTTTGAACAGGGGGGTTTATGGCTACACCTTC | CASSLNRGVYGYTF
TRBJ2-3 | NA | TRBV2 | medium-sized | TGTGCCAGCAGTGAGGGAGACGGGAGTGCCGATACGCAGTATTTT | CASSEGDGSADTQYF
TRBJ2-2 | NA | TRBV19 | many | TGTGCCAGTAGTATGGGGACCGGGGAGCTGTTTTTT | CASSMGTGELFF
TRBJ2-2 | NA | TRBV10-2 | medium-sized | TGCGCCAGCGTCATCGTACCGAATACGAACACCGGGGAGCTGTTTTTT | CASVIVPNTNTGELFF
TRBJ2-5 | TRBD2 | TRBV6-5 | many | TGTGCCAGCAGGGCTAGCGTGGGACTAAATCAAGAGACCCAGTACTTC | CASRASVGLNQETQYF
TRBJ2-6 | TRBD2 | TRBV7-2 | medium-sized | TGTGCCAGCAGCCCGGGGGGGTCTGGGGCCAACGTCCTGACTTTC | CASSPGGSGANVLTF
TRBJ1-3 | NA | TRBV27 | many | TGTGCCAGCAGTTCAACCTCGGGAAACACCATATATTTT | CASSSTSGNTIYF
TRBJ2-3 | TRBD2 | TRBV2 | medium-sized | TGTGCCTCGGCCCCTAGCGGGGGTGGAGATACGCAGTATTTT | CASAPSGGGDTQYF
TRBJ2-1 | NA | TRBV7-2 | many | TGTGCCAGCAGCTTAGCGTTTGGACAGAATGAGCAGTTCTTC | CASSLAFGQNEQFF
TRBJ1-2 | TRBD1 | TRBV7-8 | medium-sized | TGTGCCAGCAGCCCCACGGGACAGTCCTATGGCTACACCTTC | CASSPTGQSYGYTF
TRBJ2-2 | NA | TRBV4-2 | medium-sized | TGTGCCAGCAGCCAAGGAGGAACCGGGGAGCTGTTTTTT | CASSQGGTGELFF
TRBJ2-5 | TRBD2 | TRBV29-1 | many | TGCAGCGTTGATACGGCGAGCGGGGGTCAAGAGACCCAGTACTTC | CSVDTASGGQETQYF
TRBJ1-3 | NA | TRBV6-5 | many | TGTGCCACCGGGACCTTTCGCACAAACACCATATATTTT | CATGTFRTNTIYF
TRBJ2-2 | TRBD1 | TRBV2 | medium-sized | TGTGCCAGCACGTGGGGACAGAGCACCGGGGAGCTGTTTTTT | CASTWGQSTGELFF
TRBJ2-4 | TRBD2 | TRBV7-9 | many | TGTGCCAGCAGCTTAGCGGTAGCCGGGGGGATTCAGTACTTC | CASSLAVAGGIQYF
TRBJ1-5 | TRBD1 | TRBV6-1 | medium-sized | TGTGCCAGCAGTTGGACAGGGTGGAATCAGCCCCAGCATTTT | CASSWTGWNQPQHF
TRBJ2-7 | TRBD2 | TRBV13 | many | TGTGCCAGCAGCCCACGCTGGGAACTAGCGGGAGGGCCTACGTGGGAGCAGTACTTC | CASSPRWELAGGPTWEQYF
TRBJ1-5 | NA | TRBV27 | medium-sized | TGTGCCAGCAGTTTGGGGACATTAAGCAATCAGCCCCAGCATTTT | CASSLGTLSNQPQHF
TRBJ1-5 | NA | TRBV7-7 | many | TGTGCCAGCAGCTTAGTGCAAGGTGGCACCCAGCATTTT | CASSLVQGGTQHF
TRBJ2-7 | TRBD1 | TRBV5-1 | medium-sized | TGCGCCAGCACCGAGGGACAGGGCTACGAGCAGTACTTC | CASTEGQGYEQYF
TRBJ2-1 | NA | TRBV30 | NA | TGTGCCTGGAGTGTAGACGTTTACAATGAGCAGTTCTTC | CAWSVDVYNEQFF
TRBJ2-1 | TRBD1 | TRBV19 | medium-sized | TGTGCCAGTAGTTCCAGCCGTATACAGGGGGTACACAATGAGCAGTTCTTC | CASSSSRIQGVHNEQFF
TRBJ2-5 | NA | TRBV27 | medium-sized | TGTGCCAGCAGTGGCAGGGCTGGGACCCAGTACTTC | CASSGRAGTQYF
TRBJ1-5 | TRBD1 | TRBV7-2 | medium-sized | TGTGCCAGCGGCGGGGACAGCCGCAATCAGCCCCAGCATTTT | CASGGDSRNQPQHF
TRBJ2-1 | TRBD1 | TRBV18 | medium-sized | TGTGCCAGCTCACCTACCGGGACAGGAATCTACAATGAGCAGTTCTTC | CASSPTGTGIYNEQFF
TRBJ2-3 | NA | TRBV29-1 | medium-sized | TGCAGCGTACAACTATCCTCAGATACGCAGTATTTT | CSVQLSSDTQYF
TRBJ2-2 | NA | TRBV5-1 | many | TGCGCCAGCAGCTTGAAGGACACCGGGGAGCTGTTTTTT | CASSLKDTGELFF
TRBJ2-5 | TRBD2 | TRBV7-2 | many | TGTGCCAGCAGCTTAGTTAGCGGGGGAGGCGAGACCCAGTACTTC | CASSLVSGGGETQYF
TRBJ1-1 | NA | TRBV20-1 | medium-sized | TGCAGTGCTACGGGACGAAGGGGAGAGTCCGGCTCTGAAGCTTTCTTT | CSATGRRGESGSEAFF
TRBJ2-2 | NA | TRBV7-8 | medium-sized | TGTGCCAGCAGCCCCCCGGTGGGGATTCCCGGGGAGCTGTTTTTT | CASSPPVGIPGELFF
TRBJ2-3 | TRBD2 | TRBV24-1 | many | TGTGCCACCAGTGTTACCGGGACTAGCGAAGATACGCAGTATTTT | CATSVTGTSEDTQYF
TRBJ1-5 | NA | TRBV24-1 | medium-sized | TGTGCCACCCGCAAGGCAGGGGATAGCAATCAGCCCCAGCATTTT | CATRKAGDSNQPQHF
TRBJ1-2 | NA | TRBV7-2 | many | TGTGCCAGCAGCTTACAGCTTAACTATGGCTACACCTTC | CASSLQLNYGYTF
TRBJ2-5 | NA | TRBV21-1 | many | TGTGCCAGCGGGAATCAATATCCAGGGGGCGAGGGGCAACAAGAGACCCAGTACTTC | CASGNQYPGGEGQQETQYF
TRBJ2-5 | NA | TRBV19 | many | TGTGCCAGTAGTCGGTCGCCTGAAGAGACCCAGTACTTC | CASSRSPEETQYF
TRBJ1-1 | NA | TRBV5-1 | many | TGCGCCAGCAGCTCGGGACCAGGCTTGAACACTGAAGCTTTCTTT | CASSSGPGLNTEAFF